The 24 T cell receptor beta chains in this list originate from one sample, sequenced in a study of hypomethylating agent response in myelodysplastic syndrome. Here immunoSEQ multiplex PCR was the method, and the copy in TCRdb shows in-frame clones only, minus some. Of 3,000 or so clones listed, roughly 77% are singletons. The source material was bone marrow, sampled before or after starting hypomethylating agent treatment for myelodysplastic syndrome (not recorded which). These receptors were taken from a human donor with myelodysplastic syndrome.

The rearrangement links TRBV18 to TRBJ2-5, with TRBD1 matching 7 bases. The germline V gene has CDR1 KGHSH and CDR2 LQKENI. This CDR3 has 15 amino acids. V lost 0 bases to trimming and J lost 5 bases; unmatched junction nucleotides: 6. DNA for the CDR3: TGTGCCAGCTCACCACCGATAACAGGGGTGGAGACCCAGTACTTC. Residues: CASSPPITGVETQYF.

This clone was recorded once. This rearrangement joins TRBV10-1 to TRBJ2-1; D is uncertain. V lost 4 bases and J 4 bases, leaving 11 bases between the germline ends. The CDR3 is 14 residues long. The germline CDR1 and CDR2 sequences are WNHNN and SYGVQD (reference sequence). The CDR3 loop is CASSALRSYNEQFF. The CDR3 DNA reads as TGCGCCAGCAGTGCCCTGAGGTCTTACAATGAGCAGTTCTTC.

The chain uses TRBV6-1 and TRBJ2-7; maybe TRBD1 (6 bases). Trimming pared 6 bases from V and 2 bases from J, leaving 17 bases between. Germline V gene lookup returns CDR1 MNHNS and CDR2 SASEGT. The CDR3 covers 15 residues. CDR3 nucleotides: TGTGCCAGCAGGCTCCCTTCCAGGGGACCCTACGAGCAGTACTTC. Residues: CASRLPSRGPYEQYF.

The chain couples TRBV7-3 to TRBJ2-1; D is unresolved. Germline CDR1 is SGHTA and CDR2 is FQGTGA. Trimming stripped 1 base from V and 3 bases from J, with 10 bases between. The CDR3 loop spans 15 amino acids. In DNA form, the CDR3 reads TGTGCCAGCAGCTTAAATAATTTTGGCTACAATGAGCAGTTCTTC. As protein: CASSLNNFGYNEQFF.

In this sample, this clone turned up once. This chain's CDR3 is CASSPYRADEQYF. The CDR3 region has the DNA TGTGCCAGCAGCCCTTATCGGGCCGACGAGCAGTACTTC. The chain has TRBV7-6 and TRBJ2-7; D unresolved. The V gene lost 5 bases and the J gene lost 5 bases, with 13 bases spanning the gap. The CDR3 runs to 13 residues. Germline CDR1 reads SGHVS; CDR2 reads FNYEAQ.

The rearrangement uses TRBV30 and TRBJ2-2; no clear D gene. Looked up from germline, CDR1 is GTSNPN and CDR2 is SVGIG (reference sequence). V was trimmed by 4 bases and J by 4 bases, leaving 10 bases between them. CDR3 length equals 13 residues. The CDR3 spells CAWNGVSTGELFF. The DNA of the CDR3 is TGTGCCTGGAATGGAGTGAGCACCGGGGAGCTGTTTTTT.

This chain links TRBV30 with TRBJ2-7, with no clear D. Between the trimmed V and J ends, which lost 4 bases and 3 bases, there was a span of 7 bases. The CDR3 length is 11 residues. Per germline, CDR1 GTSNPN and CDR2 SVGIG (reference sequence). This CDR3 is CAWKRDYEQYF. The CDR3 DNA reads TGTGCCTGGAAGCGTGACTACGAGCAGTACTTC. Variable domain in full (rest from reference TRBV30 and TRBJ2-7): SQTIHQWPATLVQPVGSPLSLECTVEGTSNPNLYWYRQAAGRGLQLLFYSVGIGQISSEVPQNLSASRPQDRQFILSSKKLLLSDSGFYLCAWKRDYEQYFGPGTRLTVT.

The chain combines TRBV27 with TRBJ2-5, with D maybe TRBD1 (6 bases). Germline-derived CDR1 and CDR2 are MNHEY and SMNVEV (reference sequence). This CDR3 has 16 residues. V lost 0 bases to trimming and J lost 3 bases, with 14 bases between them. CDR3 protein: CASSLSGDTKKETQYF. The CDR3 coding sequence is TGTGCCAGCAGTTTATCAGGGGACACAAAAAAAGAGACCCAGTACTTC.

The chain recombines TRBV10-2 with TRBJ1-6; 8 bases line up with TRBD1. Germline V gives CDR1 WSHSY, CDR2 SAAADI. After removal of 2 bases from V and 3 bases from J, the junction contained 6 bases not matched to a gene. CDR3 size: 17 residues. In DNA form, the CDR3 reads TGCGCCAGCAGTGAGCAGGGGGCCGGCAACTATAATTCACCCCTCCACTTT. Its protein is CASSEQGAGNYNSPLHF.

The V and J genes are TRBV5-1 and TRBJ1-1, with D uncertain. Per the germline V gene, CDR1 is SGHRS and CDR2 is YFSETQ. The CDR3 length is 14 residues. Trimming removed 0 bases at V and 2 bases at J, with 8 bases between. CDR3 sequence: CASSLGAINTEAFF. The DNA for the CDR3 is TGCGCCAGCAGCTTGGGAGCGATCAACACTGAAGCTTTCTTT.

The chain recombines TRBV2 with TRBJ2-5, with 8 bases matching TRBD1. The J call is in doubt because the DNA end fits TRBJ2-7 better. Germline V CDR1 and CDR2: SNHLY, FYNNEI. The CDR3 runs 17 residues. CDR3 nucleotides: TGTGCCAGCAGTGGCGTAAACCGGGACAGGAGCTCCTACGAGCAGTACTTC. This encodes CASSGVNRDRSSYEQYF.

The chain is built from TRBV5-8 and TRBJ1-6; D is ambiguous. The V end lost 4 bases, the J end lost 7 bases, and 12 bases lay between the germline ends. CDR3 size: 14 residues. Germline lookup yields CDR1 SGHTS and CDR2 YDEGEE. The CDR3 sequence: CASSPRYGNSPLHF. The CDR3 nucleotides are TGTGCCAGCAGCCCGCGTTATGGGAATTCACCCCTCCACTTT.

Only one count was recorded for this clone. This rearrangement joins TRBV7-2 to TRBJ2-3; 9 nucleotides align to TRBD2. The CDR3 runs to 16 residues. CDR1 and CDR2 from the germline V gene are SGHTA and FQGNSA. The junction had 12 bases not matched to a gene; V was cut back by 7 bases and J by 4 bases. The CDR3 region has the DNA TGTGCCAGCAACCAGGCGGGACTAGCAATTTCAGATACGCAGTATTTT. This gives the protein CASNQAGLAISDTQYF.

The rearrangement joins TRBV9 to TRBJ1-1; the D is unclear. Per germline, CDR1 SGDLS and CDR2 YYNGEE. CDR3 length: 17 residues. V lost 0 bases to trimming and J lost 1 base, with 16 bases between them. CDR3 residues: CASSVVGGGQGNTEAFF. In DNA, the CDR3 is TGTGCCAGCAGCGTAGTGGGAGGTGGCCAAGGGAACACTGAAGCTTTCTTT. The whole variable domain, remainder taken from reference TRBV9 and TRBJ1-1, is DSGVTQTPKHLITATGQRVTLRCSPRSGDLSVYWYQQSLDQGLQFLIQYYNGEERAKGNILERFSAQQFPDLHSELNLSSLELGDSALYFCASSVVGGGQGNTEAFFGQGTRLTVV.

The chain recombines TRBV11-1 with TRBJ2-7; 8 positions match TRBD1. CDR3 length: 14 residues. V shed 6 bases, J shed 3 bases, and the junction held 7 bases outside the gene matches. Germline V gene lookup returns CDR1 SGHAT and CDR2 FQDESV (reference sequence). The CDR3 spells CASRSSGTGYEQYF. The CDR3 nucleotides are TGTGCCAGCAGATCCTCCGGGACAGGCTACGAGCAGTACTTC.

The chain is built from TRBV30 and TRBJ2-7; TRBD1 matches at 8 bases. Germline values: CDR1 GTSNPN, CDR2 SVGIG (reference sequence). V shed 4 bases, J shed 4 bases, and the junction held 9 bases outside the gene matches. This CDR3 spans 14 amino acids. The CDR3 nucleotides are TGTGCCTGGAAACGGGGCAGGGGGCTGTACGAGCAGTACTTC. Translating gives CAWKRGRGLYEQYF. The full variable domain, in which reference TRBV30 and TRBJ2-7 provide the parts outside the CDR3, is SQTIHQWPATLVQPVGSPLSLECTVEGTSNPNLYWYRQAAGRGLQLLFYSVGIGQISSEVPQNLSASRPQDRQFILSSKKLLLSDSGFYLCAWKRGRGLYEQYFGPGTRLTVT.

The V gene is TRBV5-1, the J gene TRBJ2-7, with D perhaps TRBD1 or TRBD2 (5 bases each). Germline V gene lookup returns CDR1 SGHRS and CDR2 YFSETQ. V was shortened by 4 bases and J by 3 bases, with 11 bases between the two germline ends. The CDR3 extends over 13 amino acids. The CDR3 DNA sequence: TGCGCCAGCAGCCCGGGGCCCGACTACGAGCAGTACTTC. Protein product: CASSPGPDYEQYF.

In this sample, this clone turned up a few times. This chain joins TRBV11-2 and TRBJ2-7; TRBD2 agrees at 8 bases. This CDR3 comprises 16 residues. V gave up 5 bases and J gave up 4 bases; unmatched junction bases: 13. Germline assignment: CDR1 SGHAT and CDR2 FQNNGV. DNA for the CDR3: TGTGCCAGCAGCCGGGGTGGGGGGGGACTAGATTACGAGCAGTACTTC. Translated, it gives CASSRGGGGLDYEQYF.

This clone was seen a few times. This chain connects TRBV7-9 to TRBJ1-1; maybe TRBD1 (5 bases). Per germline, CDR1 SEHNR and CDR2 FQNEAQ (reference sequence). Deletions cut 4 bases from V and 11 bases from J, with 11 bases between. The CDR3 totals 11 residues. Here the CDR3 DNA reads TGTGCCAGCAGCTCTTCGGGGACGGCTTTCTTT. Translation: CASSSSGTAFF.

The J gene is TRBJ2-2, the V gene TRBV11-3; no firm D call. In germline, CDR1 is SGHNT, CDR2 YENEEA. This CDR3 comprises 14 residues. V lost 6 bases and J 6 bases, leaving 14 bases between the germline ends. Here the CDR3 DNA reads TGTGCCAGCAGGCAGTACGGCGGTCCCGGGGAGCTGTTTTTT. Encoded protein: CASRQYGGPGELFF.

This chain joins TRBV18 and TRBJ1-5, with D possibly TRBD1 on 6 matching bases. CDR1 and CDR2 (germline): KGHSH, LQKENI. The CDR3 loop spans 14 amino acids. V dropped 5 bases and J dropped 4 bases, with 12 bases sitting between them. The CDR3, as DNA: TGTGCCAGCTCATCGGACAGCTCTAATCAGCCCCAGCATTTT. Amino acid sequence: CASSSDSSNQPQHF.

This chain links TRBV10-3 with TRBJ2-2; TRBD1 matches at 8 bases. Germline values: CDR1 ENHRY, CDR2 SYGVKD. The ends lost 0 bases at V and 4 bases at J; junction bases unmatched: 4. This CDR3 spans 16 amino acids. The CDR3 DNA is TGTGCCATCAGTGAGTCGGGCAGGGGGCTCACCGGGGAGCTGTTTTTT. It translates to CAISESGRGLTGELFF.

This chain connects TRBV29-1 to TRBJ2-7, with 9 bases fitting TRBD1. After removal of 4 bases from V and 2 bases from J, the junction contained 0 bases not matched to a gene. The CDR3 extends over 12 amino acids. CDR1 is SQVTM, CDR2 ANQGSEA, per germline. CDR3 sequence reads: CSVGQGAYEQYF. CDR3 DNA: TGCAGCGTTGGACAGGGGGCCTACGAGCAGTACTTC.

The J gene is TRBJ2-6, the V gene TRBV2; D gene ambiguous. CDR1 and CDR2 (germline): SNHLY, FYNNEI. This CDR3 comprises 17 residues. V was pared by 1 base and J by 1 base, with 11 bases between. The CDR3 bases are TGTGCCAGCAGTGAAGAATTGTGGGCATCTGGGGCCAACGTCCTGACTTTC. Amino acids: CASSEELWASGANVLTF.